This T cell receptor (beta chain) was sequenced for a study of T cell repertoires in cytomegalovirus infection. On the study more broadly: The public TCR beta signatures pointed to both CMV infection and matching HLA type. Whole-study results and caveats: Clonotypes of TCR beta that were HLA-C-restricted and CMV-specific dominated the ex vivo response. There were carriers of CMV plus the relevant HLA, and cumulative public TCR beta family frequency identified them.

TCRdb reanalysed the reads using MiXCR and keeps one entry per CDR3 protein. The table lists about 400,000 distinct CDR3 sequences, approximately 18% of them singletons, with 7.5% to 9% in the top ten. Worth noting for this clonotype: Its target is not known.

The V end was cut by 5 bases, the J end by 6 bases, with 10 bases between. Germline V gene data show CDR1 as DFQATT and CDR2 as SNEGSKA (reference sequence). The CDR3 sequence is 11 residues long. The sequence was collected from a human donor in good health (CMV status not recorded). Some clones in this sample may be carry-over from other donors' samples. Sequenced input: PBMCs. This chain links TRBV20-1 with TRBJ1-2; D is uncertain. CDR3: CSAGRANGYTF. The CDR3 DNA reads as TGCAGTGCTGGCCGGGCTAATGGCTACACCTTC.